This T cell receptor beta chain was identified during a study of Graves' ophthalmopathy and Graves' hyperthyroidism. Amplification of TCR beta CDR3 regions used RNA transcripts. Scientists carried out first-round RT-PCR using HTBI primers and then a second-round multiplex PCR. TCRdb called the multiplex PCR reads again in MiXCR, with one record for every CDR3 protein. The sample lists some 410,000 distinct CDR3 sequences, more than 20% occurring once. This clonotype has at least ten counts. Its target is unknown. Findings of the study overall: The model forecast ophthalmopathy progression, reaching around 66% sensitivity and about 75% specificity.

The CDR3 is 13 amino acids. The junction had 6 bases not matched to a gene; V was cut back by 8 bases and J by 8 bases. In germline, CDR1 is LNHDA, CDR2 SQIVND (reference sequence). The hyperthyroidism patients had a new diagnosis of under 2 months' duration and were aged 18 to 65. It was on clinical symptoms, serum thyroxine, TRAb, thyroid ultrasound and orbital computed tomography that diagnosis relied. The chain recombines TRBV19 with TRBJ2-2; TRBD1 matches at 9 bases. The TCR was taken from a woman aged 18-29 years with stable Graves' hyperthyroidism. The sequenced sample consisted of peripheral blood. CDR3 DNA sequence: TGTGCCAGTGCGGGACAGGGAGTTGGGGAGCTGTTTTTT. As protein: CASAGQGVGELFF. Drawing the rest from reference TRBV19 and TRBJ2-2, the complete variable domain is DGGITQSPKYLFRKEGQNVTLSCEQNLNHDAMYWYRQDPGQGLRLIYYSQIVNDFQKGDIAEGYSVSREKKESFPLTVTSAQKNPTAFYLCASAGQGVGELFFGEGSRLTVL.